Below, 5 T cell receptor beta chains from the same sample are listed, as sequenced in a study of chemoradiotherapy in HPV16-positive cancers (dated by TCRdb to 2021 to 2024). The library was prepared using the immunoSEQ multiplex PCR assay. Held by TCRdb, this immuneACCESS table contains in-frame sequences only and omits some clones. Under half of the omission traces to an unresolved V gene where checked; the cause of the rest is unknown. The sample table shows some 14,000 clones, and roughly 80% are seen once. Together, the top ten hold around 1.4% of the sample. This specimen was collected from a patient who underwent chemoradiotherapy. All receptors come from a human donor with HPV-associated anogenital cancer.

This chain links TRBV7-3 with TRBJ2-3; a possible D gene is TRBD1 (7 bases). The CDR3 has 16 residues. Germline CDR1 is SGHTA and CDR2 is FQGTGA. Between the trimmed V and J ends, which lost 3 bases and 2 bases, there was a span of 15 bases. The CDR3 DNA reads TGTGCCAGCAGCTTGACAGGAGGGGGCTCCACAGATACGCAGTATTTT. Its translation is CASSLTGGGSTDTQYF.

The chain joins TRBV10-3 to TRBJ2-5; D assignment may be TRBD1 or TRBD2 (5 bases each). Trimming took 0 bases from V and 1 from J, leaving 12 bases between them. Germline V gene sequence: CDR1 ENHRY, CDR2 SYGVKD. The CDR3 is 16 residues long. The CDR3 reads CAISESNRGLQETQYF. The DNA of the CDR3 is TGTGCCATCAGTGAGTCGAATCGGGGCCTCCAAGAGACCCAGTACTTC.

The rearrangement joins TRBV11-2 to TRBJ1-5, with D possibly matching TRBD1 (6 bases). The germline gives CDR1 SGHAT, CDR2 FQNNGV. Deletions cut 5 bases from V and 6 bases from J, with 11 bases between. The CDR3 is 13 amino acids. The CDR3 spells CASSNQQGQPQHF. The CDR3 bases are TGTGCCAGCAGCAATCAACAGGGTCAGCCCCAGCATTTT.

The genes are TRBV5-4 and TRBJ2-1; TRBD1 might be the D (5 bases). CDR3 length: 13 amino acids. CDR1 and CDR2 from the germline V gene are SGHNT and YYREEE (reference sequence). Trimming took 1 base from V and 6 from J, leaving 8 bases between them. The CDR3 DNA reads as TGTGCCAGCAGCTTGCAGGGTGGCAATGAGCAGTTCTTC. Its translation: CASSLQGGNEQFF.

The rearrangement links TRBV7-9 to TRBJ2-3; 7 bases align to TRBD2. Germline values: CDR1 SEHNR, CDR2 FQNEAQ (reference sequence). The CDR3 sequence is 16 residues long. V dropped 2 bases and J dropped 2; count of bases not matched to a gene: 7. CDR3 sequence: CASSLRPSGNTDTQYF. The CDR3, as DNA: TGTGCCAGCAGCTTAAGGCCTAGCGGTAACACAGATACGCAGTATTTT.